One sample yielded the 10 T cell receptor beta chains listed below, sequenced in a study of blood T cell repertoires in COVID-19 (dated by TCRdb to 2018 to 2021). Libraries came from the immunoSEQ multiplex PCR assay. TCRdb took this table from immuneACCESS and kept in-frame rearrangements with V and J called. Such tables lack part of the clones; where checked against another copy, unresolved V genes explain under half of the gap, and the rest is unexplained. The sample records about 210,000 clones, 81% of which are singletons. The ten largest make up about 8.9% of the sample. The sequenced material came from PBMCs or T cells enriched from blood (not recorded which). The receptors shown here come from a woman between 50 and 59 years old with acute COVID-19.

This chain connects TRBV20-1 to TRBJ1-2; D possibly corresponds to TRBD1 (5 bases). Germline CDR1 is DFQATT and CDR2 is SNEGSKA (reference sequence). The germline V and J ends were trimmed by 3 bases and 3 bases, with 8 bases remaining between them. This CDR3 has 12 amino acids. In DNA, the CDR3 is TGCAGTGCTAGTCAAGGGGACTATGGCTACACCTTC. Encoded protein: CSASQGDYGYTF.

The V and J genes are TRBV4-3 and TRBJ2-2; D is unresolved. Germline V CDR1 and CDR2: LGHNA, YSLEER. The length of the CDR3 is 13 residues. Trimming took 1 base from V and 5 from J, leaving 5 bases between them. CDR3 sequence (DNA): TGCGCCAGCAGCCAAGGTAGAACCGGGGAGCTGTTTTTT. This codes for CASSQGRTGELFF.

The chain uses TRBV30 and TRBJ2-1; maybe TRBD2 (5 bases). V lost 5 bases and J lost 6, with 11 bases in between. The CDR3 consists of 12 residues. In germline, CDR1 is GTSNPN, CDR2 SVGIG (reference sequence). The CDR3 nucleotides are TGTGCCTGGGGGAGCTGGGCCAATGAGCAGTTCTTC. Its protein product is CAWGSWANEQFF.

The table lists this clone with a few counts. The chain carries TRBV5-1 and TRBJ2-7, with D perhaps matching TRBD2 (6 bases). V was cut by 4 bases and J by 2 bases, with 13 bases left in between. From germline, CDR1 is SGHRS and CDR2 YFSETQ. The CDR3 covers 14 residues. CDR3 residues: CASSLQGGAYEQYF. The CDR3 DNA follows: TGCGCCAGCAGCCTTCAGGGAGGCGCCTACGAGCAGTACTTC.

This rearrangement joins TRBV10-3 to TRBJ1-4; tentative D call: TRBD1 (6 bases). Germline V gene sequence: CDR1 ENHRY, CDR2 SYGVKD. This CDR3 spans 14 amino acids. V lost 6 bases and J 3 bases, leaving 11 bases between the germline ends. For the CDR3, the DNA is TGTGCCATCAGCGAGGGGGGGTCTAATGAAAAACTGTTTTTT. Encoded protein: CAISEGGSNEKLFF.

This sequence joins TRBV10-3 and TRBJ2-5, with a possible D match to TRBD1 (5 bases). Deletions cut 3 bases from V and 3 bases from J, with 8 bases between. CDR3 length: 13 residues. Per germline, CDR1 ENHRY and CDR2 SYGVKD. The CDR3: CAISDRVKETQYF. CDR3 nucleotides: TGTGCCATCAGTGACAGGGTAAAAGAGACCCAGTACTTC.

The V gene is TRBV11-3, the J gene TRBJ2-2; a weak D match, TRBD2 (6 bases). CDR3 length equals 15 residues. Trimming removed 5 bases at V and 4 bases at J, with 14 bases between. CDR1 SGHNT and CDR2 YENEEA come from the germline V gene. CDR3 sequence: CASSPPGTGTGELFF. CDR3 nucleotide sequence: TGTGCCAGCAGCCCACCAGGGACTGGCACCGGGGAGCTGTTTTTT.

The chain joins TRBV9 to TRBJ1-3, with TRBD1 identical over 7 bases. Per germline, CDR1 SGDLS and CDR2 YYNGEE. V was pared by 3 bases and J by 2 bases, with 8 bases of the junction left unmatched. The CDR3 is 16 amino acids. CDR3 nucleotides: TGTGCCAGCAGCGGCTATATAGACAGGGCTGGAAACACCATATATTTT. Translation gives CASSGYIDRAGNTIYF.

This clone was seen many times. The J gene is TRBJ1-1, the V gene TRBV5-1; 7 nucleotides align to TRBD1. Trimming took 2 bases from V and 2 from J; bases not matched to a gene: 9. Germline assignment: CDR1 SGHRS and CDR2 YFSETQ. CDR3 length equals 16 residues. The CDR3 reads CASSLSETGPNTEAFF. The CDR3 nucleotides are TGCGCCAGCAGCTTAAGCGAGACAGGGCCCAACACTGAAGCTTTCTTT.

CDR3 nucleotides: TGTGCCAGCAGCCCCCCCATGGACAGGGGATATTGTAATCAGCCCCAGCATTTT. Translation gives CASSPPMDRGYCNQPQHF. This chain connects TRBV3-1 (or the pseudogene TRBV3-2) to TRBJ1-5; TRBD1 aligns across 9 bases. CDR3 length equals 18 residues. Germline CDR1 LGHDT, CDR2 YNNKEL (reference sequence). The J segment lost 4 bases and the V segment lost 4 bases, leaving 14 bases of the junction unmatched.